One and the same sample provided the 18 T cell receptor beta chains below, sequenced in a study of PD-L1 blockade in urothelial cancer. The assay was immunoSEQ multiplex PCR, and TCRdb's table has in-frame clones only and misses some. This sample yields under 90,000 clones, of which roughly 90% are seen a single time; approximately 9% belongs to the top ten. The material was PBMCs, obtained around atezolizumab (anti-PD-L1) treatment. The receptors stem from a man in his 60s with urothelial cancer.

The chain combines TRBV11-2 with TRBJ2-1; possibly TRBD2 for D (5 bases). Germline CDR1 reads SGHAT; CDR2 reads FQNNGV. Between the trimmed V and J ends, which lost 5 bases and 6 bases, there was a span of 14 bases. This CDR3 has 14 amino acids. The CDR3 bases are TGTGCCAGCAGCGATTCTAGAGGGTCCAATGAGCAGTTCTTC. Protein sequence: CASSDSRGSNEQFF. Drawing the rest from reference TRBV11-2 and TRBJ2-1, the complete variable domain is EAGVAQSPRYKIIEKRQSVAFWCNPISGHATLYWYQQILGQGPKLLIQFQNNGVVDDSQLPKDRFSAERLKGVDSTLKIQPAKLEDSAVYLCASSDSRGSNEQFFGPGTRLTVL.

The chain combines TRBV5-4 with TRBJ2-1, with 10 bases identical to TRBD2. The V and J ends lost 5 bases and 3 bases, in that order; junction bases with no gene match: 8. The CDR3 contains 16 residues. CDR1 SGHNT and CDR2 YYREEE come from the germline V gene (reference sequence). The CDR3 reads CASSSSGGRHYNEQFF. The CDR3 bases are TGTGCCAGCAGTTCTAGCGGGGGCCGTCACTACAATGAGCAGTTCTTC.

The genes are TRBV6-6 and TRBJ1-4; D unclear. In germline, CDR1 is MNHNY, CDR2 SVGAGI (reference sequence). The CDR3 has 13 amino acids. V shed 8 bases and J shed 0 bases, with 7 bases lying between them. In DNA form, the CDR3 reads TGTGCCAGCCGGGTCACAACTAATGAAAAACTGTTTTTT. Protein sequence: CASRVTTNEKLFF.

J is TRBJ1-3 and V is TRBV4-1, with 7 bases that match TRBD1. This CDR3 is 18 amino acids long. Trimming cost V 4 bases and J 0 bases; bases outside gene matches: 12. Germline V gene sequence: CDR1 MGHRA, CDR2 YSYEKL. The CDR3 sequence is CASSPVQGQLLSGNTIYF. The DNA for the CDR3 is TGCGCCAGCAGCCCCGTACAGGGACAGCTGCTCTCTGGAAACACCATATATTTT.

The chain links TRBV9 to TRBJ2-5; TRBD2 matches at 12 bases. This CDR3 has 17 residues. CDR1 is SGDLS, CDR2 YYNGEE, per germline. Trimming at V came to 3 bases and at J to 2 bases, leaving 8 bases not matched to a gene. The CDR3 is CASSARTSGDLQETQYF. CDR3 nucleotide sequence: TGTGCCAGCAGCGCACGGACTAGCGGGGACCTGCAAGAGACCCAGTACTTC.

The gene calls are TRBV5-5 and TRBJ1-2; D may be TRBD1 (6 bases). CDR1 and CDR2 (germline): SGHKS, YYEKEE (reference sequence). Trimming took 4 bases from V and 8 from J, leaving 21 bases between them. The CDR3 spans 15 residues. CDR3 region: CASSATAGAPMGYTF. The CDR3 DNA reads TGTGCCAGCAGCGCTACCGCGGGGGCCCCGATGGGCTACACCTTC. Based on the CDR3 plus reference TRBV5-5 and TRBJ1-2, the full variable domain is DAGVTQSPTHLIKTRGQQVTLRCSPISGHKSVSWYQQVLGQGPQFIFQYYEKEERGRGNFPDRFSARQFPNYSSELNVNALLLGDSALYLCASSATAGAPMGYTFGSGTRLTVV.

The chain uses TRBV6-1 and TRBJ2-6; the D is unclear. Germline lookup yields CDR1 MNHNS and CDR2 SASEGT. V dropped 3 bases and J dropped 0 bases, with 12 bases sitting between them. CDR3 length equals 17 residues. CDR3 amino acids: CASSDLWADSGANVLTF. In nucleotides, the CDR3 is TGTGCCAGCAGTGATCTTTGGGCAGACTCTGGGGCCAACGTCCTGACTTTC.

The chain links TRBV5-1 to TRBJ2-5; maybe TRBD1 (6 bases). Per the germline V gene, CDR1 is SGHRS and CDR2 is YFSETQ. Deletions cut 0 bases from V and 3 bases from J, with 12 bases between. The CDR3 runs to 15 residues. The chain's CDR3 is CASSLGGRREETQYF. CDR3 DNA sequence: TGCGCCAGCAGCTTGGGGGGGCGCCGGGAAGAGACCCAGTACTTC.

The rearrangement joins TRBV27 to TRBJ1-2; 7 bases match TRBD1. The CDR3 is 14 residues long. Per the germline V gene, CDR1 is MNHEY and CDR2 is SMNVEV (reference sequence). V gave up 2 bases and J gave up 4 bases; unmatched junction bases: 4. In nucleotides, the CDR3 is TGTGCCAGCAGTTTAGGGTCAGGGGGCTATGGCTACACCTTC. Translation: CASSLGSGGYGYTF.

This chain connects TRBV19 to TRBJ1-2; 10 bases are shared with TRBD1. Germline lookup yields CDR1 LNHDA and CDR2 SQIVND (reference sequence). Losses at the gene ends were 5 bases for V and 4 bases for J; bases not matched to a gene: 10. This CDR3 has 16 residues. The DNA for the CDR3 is TGTGCCAGTAGTCCCCAAGACAGGGGGCGCGCCTATGGCTACACCTTC. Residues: CASSPQDRGRAYGYTF.

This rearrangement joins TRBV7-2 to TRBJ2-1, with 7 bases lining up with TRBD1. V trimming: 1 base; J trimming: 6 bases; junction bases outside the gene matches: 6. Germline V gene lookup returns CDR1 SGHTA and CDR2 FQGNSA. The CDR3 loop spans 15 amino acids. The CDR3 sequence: CASSLGQGVSNEQFF. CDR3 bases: TGTGCCAGCAGCTTAGGACAGGGTGTAAGCAATGAGCAGTTCTTC.

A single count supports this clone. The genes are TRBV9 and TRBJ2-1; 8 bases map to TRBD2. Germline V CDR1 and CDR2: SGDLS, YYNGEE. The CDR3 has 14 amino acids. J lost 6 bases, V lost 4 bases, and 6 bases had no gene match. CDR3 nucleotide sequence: TGTGCCAGCAGCAGTGGAGCGGGGGCCAATGAGCAGTTCTTC. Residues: CASSSGAGANEQFF.

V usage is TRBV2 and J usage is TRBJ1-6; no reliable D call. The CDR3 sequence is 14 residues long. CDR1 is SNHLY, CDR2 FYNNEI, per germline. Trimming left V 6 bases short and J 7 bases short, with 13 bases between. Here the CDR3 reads CASSQATGNSPLHF. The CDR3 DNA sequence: TGTGCCAGCAGCCAAGCCACGGGGAATTCACCCCTCCACTTT.

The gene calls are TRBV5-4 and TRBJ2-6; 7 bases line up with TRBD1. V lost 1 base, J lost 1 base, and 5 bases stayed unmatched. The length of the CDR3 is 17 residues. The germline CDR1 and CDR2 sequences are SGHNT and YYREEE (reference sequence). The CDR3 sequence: CASSLLGRGSGANVLTF. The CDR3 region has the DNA TGTGCCAGCAGCTTGTTGGGCAGGGGGTCTGGGGCCAACGTCCTGACTTTC.

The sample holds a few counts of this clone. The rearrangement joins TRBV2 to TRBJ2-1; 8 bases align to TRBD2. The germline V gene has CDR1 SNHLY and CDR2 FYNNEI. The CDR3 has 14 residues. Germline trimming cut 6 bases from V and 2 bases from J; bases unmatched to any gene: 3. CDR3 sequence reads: CASRERGTYNEQFF. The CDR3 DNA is TGTGCCAGCAGGGAGCGGGGGACCTACAATGAGCAGTTCTTC.

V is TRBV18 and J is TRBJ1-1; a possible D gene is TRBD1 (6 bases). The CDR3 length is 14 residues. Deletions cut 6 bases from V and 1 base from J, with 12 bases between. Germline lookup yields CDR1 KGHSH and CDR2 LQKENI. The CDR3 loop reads CASSLGGQNTEAFF. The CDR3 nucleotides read TGTGCCAGCTCTCTCGGGGGGCAGAACACTGAAGCTTTCTTT.

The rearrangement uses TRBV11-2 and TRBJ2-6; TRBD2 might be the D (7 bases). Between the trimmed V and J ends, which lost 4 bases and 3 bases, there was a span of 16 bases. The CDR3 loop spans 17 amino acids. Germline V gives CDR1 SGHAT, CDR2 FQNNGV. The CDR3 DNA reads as TGTGCCAGCAGCTCCCCTAGGGGGGGCCGTGGGGCCAACGTCCTGACTTTC. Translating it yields CASSSPRGGRGANVLTF.

CDR3: CASTRSTSSYNEQFF. In DNA form, the CDR3 reads TGTGCCAGCACCCGTTCGACTAGCTCCTACAATGAGCAGTTCTTC. The rearrangement links TRBV27 to TRBJ2-1; D might be TRBD2 (6 bases). Trimming left V 7 bases short and J 0 bases short, with 13 bases between. Germline loops: CDR1 MNHEY, CDR2 SMNVEV (reference sequence). The CDR3 extends over 15 amino acids.